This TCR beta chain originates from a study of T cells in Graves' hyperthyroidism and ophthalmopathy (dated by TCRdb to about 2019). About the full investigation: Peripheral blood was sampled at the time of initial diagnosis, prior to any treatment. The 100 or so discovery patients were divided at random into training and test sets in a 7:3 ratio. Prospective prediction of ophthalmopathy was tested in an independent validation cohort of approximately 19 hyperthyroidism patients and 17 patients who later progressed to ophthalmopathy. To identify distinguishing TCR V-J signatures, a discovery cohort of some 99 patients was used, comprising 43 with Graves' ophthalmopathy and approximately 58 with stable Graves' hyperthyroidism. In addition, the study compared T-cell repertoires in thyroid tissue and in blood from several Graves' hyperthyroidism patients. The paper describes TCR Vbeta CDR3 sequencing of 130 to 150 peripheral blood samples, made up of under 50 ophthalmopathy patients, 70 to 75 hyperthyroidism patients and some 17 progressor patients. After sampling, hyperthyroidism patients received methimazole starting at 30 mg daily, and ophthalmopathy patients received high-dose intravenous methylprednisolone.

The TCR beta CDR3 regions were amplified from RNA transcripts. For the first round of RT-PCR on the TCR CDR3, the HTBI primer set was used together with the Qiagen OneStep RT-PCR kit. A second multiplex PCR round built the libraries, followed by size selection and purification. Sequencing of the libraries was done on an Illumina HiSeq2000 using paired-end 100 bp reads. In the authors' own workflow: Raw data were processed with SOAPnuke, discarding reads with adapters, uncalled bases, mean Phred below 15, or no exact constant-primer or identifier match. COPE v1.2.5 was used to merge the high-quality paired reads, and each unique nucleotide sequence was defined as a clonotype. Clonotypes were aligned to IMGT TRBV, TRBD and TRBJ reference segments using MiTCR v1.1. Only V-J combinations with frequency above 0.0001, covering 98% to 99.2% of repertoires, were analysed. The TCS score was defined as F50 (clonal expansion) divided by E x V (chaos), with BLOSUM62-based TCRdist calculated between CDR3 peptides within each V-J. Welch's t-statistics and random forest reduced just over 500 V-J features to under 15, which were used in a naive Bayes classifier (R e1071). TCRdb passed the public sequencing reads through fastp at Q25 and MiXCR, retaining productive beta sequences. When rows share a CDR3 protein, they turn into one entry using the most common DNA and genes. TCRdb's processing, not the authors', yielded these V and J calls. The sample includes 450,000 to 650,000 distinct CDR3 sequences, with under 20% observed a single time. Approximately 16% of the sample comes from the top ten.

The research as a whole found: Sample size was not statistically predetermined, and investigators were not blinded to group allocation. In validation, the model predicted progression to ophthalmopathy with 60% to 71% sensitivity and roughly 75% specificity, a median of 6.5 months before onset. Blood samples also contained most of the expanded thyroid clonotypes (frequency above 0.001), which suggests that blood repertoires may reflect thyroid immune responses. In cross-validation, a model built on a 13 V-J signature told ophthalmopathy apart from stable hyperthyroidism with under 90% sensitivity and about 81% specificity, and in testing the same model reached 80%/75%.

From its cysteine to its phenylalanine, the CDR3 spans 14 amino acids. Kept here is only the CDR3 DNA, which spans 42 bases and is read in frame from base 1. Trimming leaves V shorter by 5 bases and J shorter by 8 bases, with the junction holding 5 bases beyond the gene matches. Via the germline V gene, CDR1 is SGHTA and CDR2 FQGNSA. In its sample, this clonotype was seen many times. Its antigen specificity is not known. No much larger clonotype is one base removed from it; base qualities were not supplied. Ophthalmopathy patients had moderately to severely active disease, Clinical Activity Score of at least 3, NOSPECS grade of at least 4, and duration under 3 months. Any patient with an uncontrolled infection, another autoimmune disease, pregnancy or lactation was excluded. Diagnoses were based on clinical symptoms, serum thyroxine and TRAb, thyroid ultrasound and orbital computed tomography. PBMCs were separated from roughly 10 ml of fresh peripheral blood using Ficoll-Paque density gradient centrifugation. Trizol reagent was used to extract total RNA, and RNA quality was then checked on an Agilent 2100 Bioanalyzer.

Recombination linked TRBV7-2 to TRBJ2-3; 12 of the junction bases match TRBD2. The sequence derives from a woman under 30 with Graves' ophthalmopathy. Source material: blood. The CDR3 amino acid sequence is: CASSASGGAGTQYF. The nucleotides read TGTGCCAGCAGCGCTAGCGGGGGGGCCGGTACGCAGTATTTT.